These 21 T cell receptor beta chains came from one sample sequenced in a study of OX40 agonist ivuxolimab in advanced cancers. Only in-frame clones appear in the TCRdb table, and some are missing; sequencing was by immunoSEQ multiplex PCR. The sample consists of around 38,000 clones, roughly 80% of them appearing once. Specimen: CD4+ or CD8+ T cells sorted from blood, collected in a trial of the OX40 agonist ivuxolimab. The receptors come from an adult with an advanced solid tumor such as melanoma, head and neck, liver or kidney cancer.

The genes are TRBV10-3 and TRBJ2-1, with a weak D call TRBD2 (5 bases). Trimming pared 0 bases from V and 11 bases from J, leaving 38 bases between. The CDR3 consists of 22 residues. CDR1 and CDR2 (germline): ENHRY, SYGVKD. CDR3 in amino acids: CAISESILSTGVGRLEERQQFF. CDR3 sequence (DNA): TGTGCCATCAGTGAGTCGATCCTGTCCACCGGGGTGGGCAGGCTGGAAGAGAGGCAGCAGTTCTTC.

The chain has TRBV11-2 and TRBJ2-7, with D perhaps TRBD2 (7 bases). Germline CDR1 and CDR2: SGHAT and FQNNGV. The CDR3 runs to 14 residues. V was clipped by 2 bases and J by 7 bases, with 15 bases between them. The CDR3 DNA reads TGTGCCAGCAGCTTACGGGCGGGGGCTGGTGAGCAGTACTTC. It is translated as CASSLRAGAGEQYF. Complete variable domain (other parts from reference TRBV11-2 and TRBJ2-7): EAGVAQSPRYKIIEKRQSVAFWCNPISGHATLYWYQQILGQGPKLLIQFQNNGVVDDSQLPKDRFSAERLKGVDSTLKIQPAKLEDSAVYLCASSLRAGAGEQYFGPGTRLTVT.

The V and J genes are TRBV28 and TRBJ2-5; no firm D call. The length of the CDR3 is 14 residues. V lost 1 base and J 5 bases, leaving 11 bases between the germline ends. The germline V gene encodes CDR1 MDHEN and CDR2 SYDVKM. The CDR3 nucleotides read TGTGCCAGCAGTTTATCGGGTGGGCTTGAGACCCAGTACTTC. Its protein is CASSLSGGLETQYF.

The genes are TRBV7-2 and TRBJ1-2; D is uncertain. Germline values: CDR1 SGHTA, CDR2 FQGNSA. V dropped 1 base and J dropped 8 bases, with 11 bases sitting between them. CDR3 length: 13 residues. CDR3 residues: CASSLEAMRGYTF. CDR3 bases: TGTGCCAGCAGCTTAGAAGCTATGAGGGGCTACACCTTC.

The chain couples TRBV28 to TRBJ1-2; 10 nucleotides match TRBD1. Germline CDR1 reads MDHEN; CDR2 reads SYDVKM. The CDR3 contains 14 residues. Trimming removed 3 bases from V and 4 bases from J; junction bases left unmatched: 2. This CDR3 is CASSFRDRGYGYTF. The CDR3 coding sequence is TGTGCCAGCAGTTTCCGGGACAGGGGCTATGGCTACACCTTC.

The chain is built from TRBV5-4 and TRBJ2-7; a weak D match, TRBD1 (5 bases). V was cut by 4 bases and J by 0 bases, with 8 bases left in between. Germline V gene lookup returns CDR1 SGHNT and CDR2 YYREEE (reference sequence). The CDR3 consists of 13 residues. The CDR3 protein is CASSDRGSYEQYF. In DNA, the CDR3 is TGTGCCAGCAGCGATAGGGGCTCCTACGAGCAGTACTTC.

This chain connects TRBV4-3 to TRBJ2-3; 12 nucleotides align to TRBD2. The CDR3 is made up of 14 amino acids. Germline V gene sequence: CDR1 LGHNA, CDR2 YSLEER. The ends lost 0 bases at V and 10 bases at J; junction bases unmatched: 2. The CDR3 DNA reads as TGCGCCAGCAGCCAAGACCTAGCGGGAGGGGCGCAGTATTTT. Translated, it gives CASSQDLAGGAQYF.

This clone has only one observation. V is TRBV4-2 and J is TRBJ2-7; weak D call: TRBD1 (5 bases). Germline V gene lookup returns CDR1 LGHNA and CDR2 YNFKEQ. Trimming shortened V by 5 bases and J by 6 bases, and 17 bases separated the two germline ends. This CDR3 spans 14 amino acids. In nucleotides, the CDR3 is TGTGCCAGCAGCTTGTATGGCAGGGTGGCCGAGCAGTACTTC. Its translation is CASSLYGRVAEQYF.

The J gene is TRBJ2-7, the V gene TRBV6-5, with 7 bases lining up with TRBD1. The CDR3 has 14 amino acids. Germline CDR1 reads MNHEY; CDR2 reads SVGAGI. J lost 3 bases, V lost 5 bases, and 7 bases had no gene match. The CDR3 DNA reads TGTGCCAGCAGTAAATGGACAGGATTCTACGAGCAGTACTTC. Amino acid sequence: CASSKWTGFYEQYF.

This clone showed up just a few times. The genes are TRBV2 and TRBJ2-5; no clear D gene. V gave up 3 bases and J gave up 4 bases, with 12 bases separating them. The CDR3 contains 14 residues. The germline gives CDR1 SNHLY, CDR2 FYNNEI. The CDR3 coding sequence is TGTGCCAGCAGTGATAAGCAGGCTCGAGAGACCCAGTACTTC. It translates to CASSDKQARETQYF.

The chain combines TRBV28 with TRBJ2-7; weak D call: TRBD1 (6 bases). This CDR3 is 14 amino acids long. V lost 10 bases to trimming and J lost 5 bases, with 21 bases between them. Germline V CDR1 and CDR2: MDHEN, SYDVKM. This chain's CDR3 is CATLSPGARNEQYF. The CDR3 DNA reads as TGTGCCACCTTAAGCCCAGGGGCAAGAAACGAGCAGTACTTC.

The V and J genes are TRBV7-9 and TRBJ2-7; a possible D gene is TRBD1 (6 bases). The CDR3 is 13 amino acids. Deletions cut 1 base from V and 9 bases from J, with 13 bases between. The germline V gene encodes CDR1 SEHNR and CDR2 FQNEAQ (reference sequence). CDR3 sequence: CASSLGGQGSQYF. CDR3 DNA sequence: TGTGCCAGCAGCTTAGGGGGGCAGGGTTCGCAGTACTTC.

This clone has just one count. The gene calls are TRBV4-1 and TRBJ2-3; the D gene could be TRBD1 or TRBD2 (5 bases each). CDR1 is MGHRA and CDR2 is YSYEKL in the germline V gene. The CDR3 has 16 residues. V was shortened by 5 bases and J by 5 bases, with 20 bases between the two germline ends. The CDR3 protein is CASSTLSRDPEDTQYF. Here the CDR3 DNA reads TGCGCCAGCAGCACCCTCTCCCGGGACCCTGAAGATACGCAGTATTTT.

The J gene is TRBJ1-1, the V gene TRBV25-1, with D hard to call. The V end was cut by 1 base, the J end by 1 base, with 7 bases between. The CDR3 is made up of 14 amino acids. The germline V gene has CDR1 MGHDK and CDR2 SYGVNS. The CDR3: CASSESGRNTEAFF. In DNA form, the CDR3 reads TGTGCCAGCAGTGAATCGGGGAGGAACACTGAAGCTTTCTTT.

J is TRBJ2-5 and V is TRBV18, with 8 bases aligning to TRBD1. The germline gives CDR1 KGHSH, CDR2 LQKENI. CDR3 length: 15 amino acids. The trim removed 3 bases at V and 4 bases at J, leaving 7 bases unmatched. The CDR3 bases are TGTGCCAGCTCACCTGCAGGGGGCGCGGGAGAGACCCAGTACTTC. Translation gives CASSPAGGAGETQYF.

CDR3 amino acids: CASSRSGVGETQYF. The CDR3 region has the DNA TGTGCCAGTAGTCGGTCGGGAGTGGGAGAGACCCAGTACTTC. V usage is TRBV19 and J usage is TRBJ2-5; possible D gene TRBD2, 6 bases. Trimming left V 5 bases short and J 4 bases short, with 14 bases between. There are 14 residues in the CDR3. Germline V gene lookup returns CDR1 LNHDA and CDR2 SQIVND (reference sequence).

Comments on this clone: One end of the junction is discordant with germline, which a read error may explain. This sample includes further DNA sequences coding for the same CDR3. The J gene is TRBJ1-2, the V gene TRBV28; D perhaps matches TRBD1 (5 bases). This CDR3 contains 13 residues. Germline loops: CDR1 MDHEN, CDR2 SYDVKM. This CDR3 is CASSSGFTYGYTF. CDR3 nucleotide sequence: TGTGCTAGCAGCTCAGGGTTTACCTATGGCTACACCTTC.

This clone showed up just a few times. The chain employs TRBV27 and TRBJ1-2; D call uncertain. CDR1 MNHEY and CDR2 SMNVEV come from the germline V gene (reference sequence). This CDR3 spans 13 amino acids. Trimming pared 2 bases from V and 4 bases from J, leaving 8 bases between. The CDR3 DNA reads as TGTGCCAGCAGTTTAGGAGCCTCCTATGGCTACACCTTC. It translates to CASSLGASYGYTF.

The chain carries TRBV9 and TRBJ2-3, with 9 bases aligning to TRBD2. CDR1 is SGDLS and CDR2 is YYNGEE in the germline V gene. V shed 0 bases and J 6 bases; nucleotides not matched to a gene: 14. The CDR3 length is 18 residues. The CDR3 loop is CASSVGGLAGVASDTQYF. The CDR3 DNA is TGTGCCAGCAGCGTAGGTGGGTTAGCGGGAGTCGCGTCGGATACGCAGTATTTT.

DNA of the CDR3: TGTGCCTGGACAAGTCTAACCTACGAGCAGTACTTC. This gives the protein CAWTSLTYEQYF. The V and J genes are TRBV30 and TRBJ2-7; D remains unclear. The V gene's germline CDR1 is GTSNPN and CDR2 SVGIG (reference sequence). V lost 4 bases, J lost 2 bases, and 9 bases lay in between. This CDR3 spans 12 amino acids.

This clone was seen a single time. The chain combines TRBV7-2 with TRBJ2-3; D possibly corresponds to TRBD1 (6 bases). The germline V gene has CDR1 SGHTA and CDR2 FQGNSA. The CDR3 is 16 residues long. Deletions cut 4 bases from V and 4 bases from J, with 18 bases between. Here the CDR3 reads CASSSLQGPISDTQYF. The CDR3 nucleotides read TGTGCCAGCAGCTCATTACAGGGTCCCATCTCAGATACGCAGTATTTT.